Listed below are T cell receptor beta chains from one sample, sequenced in a study of control samples from healthy donors and cancer patients. Profiled with immunoSEQ multiplex PCR; TCRdb holds only in-frame clones, not every one. The data show some 120,000 clones, approximately 92% seen once. Sequenced: PBMCs. These receptors originate from a woman aged 45 to 65 with colorectal cancer. Both conserved end residues are part of each CDR3.

v_call | cdr3_aa
TRBV15 | CATSRQGAAGYGYTF
TRBV18 | CASSPTSDQPQHF
TRBV6-6 | CASRTGNPPQPQHF
TRBV6-6 | CASTPAGGVFEQYF
TRBV9 | CASSVGQGDTQYF
TRBV29-1 | CSGGLQETQYF
TRBV28 | CASSLTGTNEKLFF
TRBV7-3 | CASPIAGGPNEQFF
TRBV5-4 | CASSRDSGNTEAFF
TRBV5-1 | CASSPASLVENTIYF
TRBV7-9 | CASSAGAYEQYF
TRBV2 | CASSAEGLANTEAFF
TRBV6-1 | CASRSTENTGELFF
TRBV13 | CASSPPPGQETQYF
TRBV6-5 | CASSYSFHLSDTQYF
TRBV10-1 | CASSVKKWEPYRGDTQYF